This entry is about one TCR beta chain. At one of its ends the junction is not consistent with the germline gene, which may arise from a read error. This sample includes further DNA sequences coding for the same CDR3. This sample stems from a study of blood T cell repertoires in COVID-19. As for the study in general: Samples of COVID-19 (acute and convalescent) were obtained from the United States, Italy and Spain. From T cells, B-cell-depleted T cells, or PBMCs came the material, which was cDNA or gDNA.

The CDR3 covers 18 residues. Germline V gives CDR1 SGHNT, CDR2 YENEEA. Measured with immunoSEQ multiplex PCR; TCRdb has only the in-frame clones, and not every one. The profile shows roughly 13,000 clones, roughly 87% of them singletons. This receptor was obtained from a human donor with active COVID-19. The donor label of this sample is uncertain. The sequenced material came from peripheral blood. This sequence joins TRBV11-3 and TRBJ2-1; perhaps TRBD2 as D (5 bases). The CDR3 region has the DNA TGTGCCAGCAGCTTAGGGGTGTCCGGGGTCGAAGTTACCGATGAGCAATTCTTC. This sequence encodes CASSLGVSGVEVTDEQFF.